This T cell receptor (beta chain) originates from a study of monozygotic twins with inflammatory bowel disease. Findings and caveats of the study: The sharing of clonotypes with others was lower in IBD patients than in healthy twins, especially with disease activity. The analysis failed to separate different T cell subtypes.

A template switching step added UMIs, each with a 6-nucleotide sample barcode. TCRdb reworked the 5' RACE reads into one entry per CDR3 protein, no DNA. This table lists 400,000 or so distinct CDR3 sequences. Comment on this clonotype: Its antigen is still unknown.

Sequencing input: blood. The clonotype was recovered from a human donor with ulcerative colitis or Crohn's disease, or a healthy co-twin of an affected twin (not recorded which).

CDR3 in amino acids: CSVASMVEQYF. The chain has TRBV29-1 and TRBJ2-7. CDR1 and CDR2 from the germline V gene are SQVTM and ANQGSEA. This CDR3 is 11 amino acids long.